This T cell receptor beta chain stems from a study of T cell repertoires in cytomegalovirus infection. Study at large: It can be stated that public TCR beta signatures indicated CMV infection as well as a matching HLA type. Points from the study as a whole: Dominating the ex vivo response were HLA-C-restricted CMV-specific TCR beta clonotypes.

A single record per CDR3 protein comes from TCRdb applying MiXCR to the reads. This sample has around 740,000 distinct CDR3 sequences, with 35% found just once. A note on this clonotype: Its antigen remains unknown.

V gave up 6 bases and J gave up 1 base, with 16 bases separating them. The germline V gene has CDR1 SQVTM and CDR2 ANQGSEA. The CDR3 has 14 residues. The rearrangement joins TRBV29-1 to TRBJ2-7; the D gene is possibly TRBD1 (5 bases). Sequenced: PBMCs. The receptor comes from a human donor in good health (CMV status not recorded). Some clones in this sample may be carry-over from other donors' samples. Here the CDR3 reads CSVVSGLMSYEQYF. In nucleotides, the CDR3 is TGCAGCGTAGTCTCAGGGTTGATGTCCTACGAGCAGTACTTC.